The rows below give T cell receptor beta chains drawn from one sample of a study of response to subunit inactivated influenza vaccine. TCRdb independently ran MiXCR on the RT-PCR reads; one entry per CDR3 protein. The profile covers approximately 530,000 distinct CDR3 sequences, with approximately 13% appearing a single time and roughly 14% taken by the ten largest. The sequencing here drew on PBMCs from blood, taken about 40 days after vaccination. These receptors originate from a man in his fifties who received an inactivated influenza vaccine. Both conserved end residues are part of each CDR3. The order of the fields is D gene, J gene, clone size, V gene, CDR3 protein, CDR3 DNA. D genes are given only for firm matches. Clone size appears in some rows only: once, few, many, or a class for an expanded clone.

d_gene: NA; j_gene: TRBJ2-2; abundance: NA; v_gene: TRBV4-3; CDR3aa: CASSLLAGFTGELFF; CDR3nt: TGCGCCAGCAGCCTTCTGGCGGGGTTCACCGGGGAGCTGTTTTTT
d_gene: TRBD1; j_gene: TRBJ1-5; abundance: NA; v_gene: TRBV5-1; CDR3aa: CASSTGQGGNQPQHF; CDR3nt: TGCGCCAGCAGCACCGGACAGGGCGGCAATCAGCCCCAGCATTTT
d_gene: TRBD1; j_gene: TRBJ2-7; abundance: NA; v_gene: TRBV20-1; CDR3aa: CSAWTGRNYEQYF; CDR3nt: TGCAGTGCCTGGACAGGACGAAACTACGAGCAGTACTTC
d_gene: TRBD2; j_gene: TRBJ2-1; abundance: NA; v_gene: TRBV7-8; CDR3aa: CASRQGLAGDSYNEQFF; CDR3nt: TGTGCCAGCAGGCAGGGACTAGCGGGGGACTCCTACAATGAGCAGTTCTTC
d_gene: TRBD2; j_gene: TRBJ2-5; abundance: few; v_gene: TRBV20-1; CDR3aa: CSARSGTSGTQYF; CDR3nt: TGCAGTGCTAGATCCGGGACTAGCGGGACCCAGTACTTC
d_gene: NA; j_gene: TRBJ1-1; abundance: many; v_gene: TRBV20-1; CDR3aa: CSARGVGGTEAFF; CDR3nt: TGCAGTGCTAGGGGGGTCGGGGGCACTGAAGCTTTCTTT
d_gene: NA; j_gene: TRBJ2-7; abundance: few; v_gene: TRBV3-1; CDR3aa: CASSQAREQYF; CDR3nt: TGTGCCAGCAGCCAAGCTCGCGAGCAGTACTTC
d_gene: NA; j_gene: TRBJ1-1; abundance: few; v_gene: TRBV12-3/TRBV12-4; CDR3aa: CASRISRAEAFF; CDR3nt: TGTGCCAGCCGCATTAGTCGGGCTGAAGCTTTCTTT
d_gene: NA; j_gene: TRBJ2-1; abundance: few; v_gene: TRBV9; CDR3aa: CASSVDGNEQFF; CDR3nt: TGTGCCAGCAGCGTAGATGGCAATGAGCAGTTCTTC
d_gene: NA; j_gene: TRBJ2-7; abundance: few; v_gene: TRBV12-3/TRBV12-4; CDR3aa: CASSTNRGAGYEQYF; CDR3nt: TGTGCCAGCAGTACAAACCGGGGAGCCGGCTACGAGCAGTACTTC
d_gene: NA; j_gene: TRBJ2-1; abundance: few; v_gene: TRBV3-1; CDR3aa: CASSFPRGRSSSYNEQFF; CDR3nt: TGTGCCAGCAGTTTCCCGCGCGGGCGGTCGAGCTCCTACAATGAGCAGTTCTTC
d_gene: NA; j_gene: TRBJ2-2; abundance: few; v_gene: TRBV5-1; CDR3aa: CASSSTGEVFAGELFF; CDR3nt: TGCGCCAGCAGCTCAACAGGGGAGGTTTTTGCCGGGGAGCTGTTTTTT
d_gene: NA; j_gene: TRBJ1-2; abundance: many; v_gene: TRBV10-3; CDR3aa: CAISEGSKGYTF; CDR3nt: TGTGCCATCAGTGAGGGGTCGAAAGGCTACACCTTC
d_gene: NA; j_gene: TRBJ1-5; abundance: many; v_gene: TRBV12-3/TRBV12-4; CDR3aa: CASSFGQGNQPQHF; CDR3nt: TGTGCCAGCAGTTTCGGGCAAGGAAATCAGCCCCAGCATTTT
d_gene: TRBD2; j_gene: TRBJ2-2; abundance: NA; v_gene: TRBV13; CDR3aa: CASSHLRSGGSTGELFF; CDR3nt: TGTGCCAGCAGTCATCTTCGTTCGGGAGGGAGCACCGGGGAGCTGTTTTTT
d_gene: NA; j_gene: TRBJ2-1; abundance: NA; v_gene: TRBV6-5; CDR3aa: CASSYESFKHNEQFF; CDR3nt: TGTGCCAGCAGTTACGAGTCCTTTAAGCACAATGAGCAGTTCTTC
d_gene: NA; j_gene: TRBJ1-5; abundance: NA; v_gene: TRBV12-3/TRBV12-4; CDR3aa: CASRRPGSNQPQHF; CDR3nt: TGTGCCAGCAGGAGACCTGGGAGCAATCAGCCCCAGCATTTT
d_gene: NA; j_gene: TRBJ2-7; abundance: NA; v_gene: TRBV6-1; CDR3aa: CASSEWGAYASYEQYF; CDR3nt: TGTGCCAGCAGTGAATGGGGGGCGTACGCCTCCTACGAGCAGTACTTC
d_gene: NA; j_gene: TRBJ2-7; abundance: few; v_gene: TRBV20-1; CDR3aa: CSARDWRLSPEQYF; CDR3nt: TGCAGTGCTAGAGATTGGAGACTCTCGCCCGAGCAGTACTTC
d_gene: NA; j_gene: TRBJ1-1; abundance: NA; v_gene: TRBV20-1; CDR3aa: CSVRGVGTEAFF; CDR3nt: TGCAGTGTTCGCGGGGTGGGCACTGAAGCTTTCTTT
d_gene: TRBD2; j_gene: TRBJ2-5; abundance: few; v_gene: TRBV11-2; CDR3aa: CASSFGRAPQVETQYF; CDR3nt: TGTGCCAGCAGCTTTGGGAGGGCTCCACAGGTGGAGACCCAGTACTTC
d_gene: NA; j_gene: TRBJ2-7; abundance: NA; v_gene: TRBV4-1; CDR3aa: CASSQDVQSYEQYF; CDR3nt: TGCGCCAGCAGCCAAGATGTACAGTCCTACGAGCAGTACTTC
d_gene: NA; j_gene: TRBJ2-5; abundance: NA; v_gene: TRBV5-1; CDR3aa: CASSSGRWTQYF; CDR3nt: TGCGCCAGCAGCTCTGGGAGATGGACCCAGTACTTC
d_gene: NA; j_gene: TRBJ2-7; abundance: NA; v_gene: TRBV12-3/TRBV12-4; CDR3aa: CASNPQGNLYEQYF; CDR3nt: TGTGCCAGCAACCCCCAGGGAAATCTCTACGAGCAGTACTTC
d_gene: TRBD1; j_gene: TRBJ2-7; abundance: NA; v_gene: TRBV4-3; CDR3aa: CASSQDVGQGYEQYF; CDR3nt: TGCGCCAGCAGCCAAGATGTTGGACAGGGGTACGAGCAGTACTTC
d_gene: NA; j_gene: TRBJ2-7; abundance: few; v_gene: TRBV9; CDR3aa: CASSGRDSYEQYF; CDR3nt: TGTGCCAGCAGCGGTCGGGACTCCTACGAGCAGTACTTC
d_gene: TRBD2; j_gene: TRBJ2-3; abundance: NA; v_gene: TRBV11-1; CDR3aa: CASSLGRPSGRPPSDTQYF; CDR3nt: TGTGCCAGCAGCTTAGGAAGGCCTAGCGGGAGGCCCCCCTCAGATACGCAGTATTTT
d_gene: NA; j_gene: TRBJ2-7; abundance: few; v_gene: TRBV5-1; CDR3aa: CASSLEVFTYEQYF; CDR3nt: TGCGCCAGCAGCTTGGAGGTCTTCACCTACGAGCAGTACTTC
d_gene: NA; j_gene: TRBJ1-6; abundance: NA; v_gene: TRBV5-1; CDR3aa: CASSLSGVSNSYNSPLHF; CDR3nt: TGCGCCAGCAGCTTGAGCGGCGTCAGTAACTCCTATAATTCACCCCTCCACTTT
d_gene: NA; j_gene: TRBJ2-3; abundance: few; v_gene: TRBV29-1; CDR3aa: CSVELYREADTQYF; CDR3nt: TGCAGCGTTGAGCTGTATAGGGAAGCAGATACGCAGTATTTT
d_gene: TRBD2; j_gene: TRBJ2-1; abundance: few; v_gene: TRBV5-5; CDR3aa: CASSFSGIGRSSYNEQFF; CDR3nt: TGTGCCAGCAGCTTCTCCGGGATCGGGAGGAGCTCCTACAATGAGCAGTTCTTC
d_gene: TRBD2; j_gene: TRBJ2-1; abundance: NA; v_gene: TRBV28; CDR3aa: CASSSGGGGYNEQFF; CDR3nt: TGTGCCAGCAGTTCCGGCGGGGGGGGTTACAATGAGCAGTTCTTC
d_gene: NA; j_gene: TRBJ1-6; abundance: many; v_gene: TRBV3-1; CDR3aa: CASSQDLGTPLHF; CDR3nt: TGTGCCAGCAGCCAAGATCTAGGGACACCCCTCCACTTT
d_gene: NA; j_gene: TRBJ2-3; abundance: few; v_gene: TRBV9; CDR3aa: CASSVAPTPGTDTQYF; CDR3nt: TGTGCCAGCAGCGTAGCACCAACCCCGGGCACAGATACGCAGTATTTT
d_gene: NA; j_gene: TRBJ2-7; abundance: NA; v_gene: TRBV29-1; CDR3aa: CSGGRGREQYF; CDR3nt: TGCAGCGGCGGGCGGGGTAGAGAGCAGTACTTC
d_gene: TRBD2; j_gene: TRBJ2-5; abundance: many; v_gene: TRBV9; CDR3aa: CASSAAGRAETQYF; CDR3nt: TGTGCCAGCAGCGCGGCCGGGAGGGCTGAGACCCAGTACTTC